Sequencing of this T cell receptor (beta chain) was carried out in a study of a mutant IDH1 vaccine in newly diagnosed glioma. Whole-study context: Vaccines were begun 4-6 weeks after radiotherapy alone, or with temozolomide cycles. Treated patients, averaging around 40 years, were around 60% male and about 38% female. The week-35 safety follow-up was V12, and the week-47 study end was V13.

To note about this clone: Antigen unknown.

Assay used: immunoSEQ multiplex PCR; TCRdb lists only in-frame clones, some missing. This table has approximately 84,000 clones, about 81% appearing once. The time point here: week 47, end of study. Every vaccination contained 300 ug of the mutant IDH1 20-mer peptide and was paired with topical imiquimod. New WHO grade 3 or 4 IDH1-mutant, ATRX-lost astrocytomas were present in all donors. Trimming cost V 5 bases and J 4 bases; bases outside gene matches: 6. The CDR3 runs 15 residues. The germline gives CDR1 SGHTA, CDR2 FQGNSA. The sequence was obtained from a man aged 35 to 55 with glioma. The gene calls are TRBV7-2 and TRBJ1-5, with 9 bases fitting TRBD1. Here the sequenced sample was PBMCs, taken from a glioma patient whose treatment included an IDH1 peptide vaccine. The CDR3 nucleotides read TGTGCCAGCAGCCTGGGACAGGGATGGAATCAGCCCCAGCATTTT. Protein: CASSLGQGWNQPQHF.